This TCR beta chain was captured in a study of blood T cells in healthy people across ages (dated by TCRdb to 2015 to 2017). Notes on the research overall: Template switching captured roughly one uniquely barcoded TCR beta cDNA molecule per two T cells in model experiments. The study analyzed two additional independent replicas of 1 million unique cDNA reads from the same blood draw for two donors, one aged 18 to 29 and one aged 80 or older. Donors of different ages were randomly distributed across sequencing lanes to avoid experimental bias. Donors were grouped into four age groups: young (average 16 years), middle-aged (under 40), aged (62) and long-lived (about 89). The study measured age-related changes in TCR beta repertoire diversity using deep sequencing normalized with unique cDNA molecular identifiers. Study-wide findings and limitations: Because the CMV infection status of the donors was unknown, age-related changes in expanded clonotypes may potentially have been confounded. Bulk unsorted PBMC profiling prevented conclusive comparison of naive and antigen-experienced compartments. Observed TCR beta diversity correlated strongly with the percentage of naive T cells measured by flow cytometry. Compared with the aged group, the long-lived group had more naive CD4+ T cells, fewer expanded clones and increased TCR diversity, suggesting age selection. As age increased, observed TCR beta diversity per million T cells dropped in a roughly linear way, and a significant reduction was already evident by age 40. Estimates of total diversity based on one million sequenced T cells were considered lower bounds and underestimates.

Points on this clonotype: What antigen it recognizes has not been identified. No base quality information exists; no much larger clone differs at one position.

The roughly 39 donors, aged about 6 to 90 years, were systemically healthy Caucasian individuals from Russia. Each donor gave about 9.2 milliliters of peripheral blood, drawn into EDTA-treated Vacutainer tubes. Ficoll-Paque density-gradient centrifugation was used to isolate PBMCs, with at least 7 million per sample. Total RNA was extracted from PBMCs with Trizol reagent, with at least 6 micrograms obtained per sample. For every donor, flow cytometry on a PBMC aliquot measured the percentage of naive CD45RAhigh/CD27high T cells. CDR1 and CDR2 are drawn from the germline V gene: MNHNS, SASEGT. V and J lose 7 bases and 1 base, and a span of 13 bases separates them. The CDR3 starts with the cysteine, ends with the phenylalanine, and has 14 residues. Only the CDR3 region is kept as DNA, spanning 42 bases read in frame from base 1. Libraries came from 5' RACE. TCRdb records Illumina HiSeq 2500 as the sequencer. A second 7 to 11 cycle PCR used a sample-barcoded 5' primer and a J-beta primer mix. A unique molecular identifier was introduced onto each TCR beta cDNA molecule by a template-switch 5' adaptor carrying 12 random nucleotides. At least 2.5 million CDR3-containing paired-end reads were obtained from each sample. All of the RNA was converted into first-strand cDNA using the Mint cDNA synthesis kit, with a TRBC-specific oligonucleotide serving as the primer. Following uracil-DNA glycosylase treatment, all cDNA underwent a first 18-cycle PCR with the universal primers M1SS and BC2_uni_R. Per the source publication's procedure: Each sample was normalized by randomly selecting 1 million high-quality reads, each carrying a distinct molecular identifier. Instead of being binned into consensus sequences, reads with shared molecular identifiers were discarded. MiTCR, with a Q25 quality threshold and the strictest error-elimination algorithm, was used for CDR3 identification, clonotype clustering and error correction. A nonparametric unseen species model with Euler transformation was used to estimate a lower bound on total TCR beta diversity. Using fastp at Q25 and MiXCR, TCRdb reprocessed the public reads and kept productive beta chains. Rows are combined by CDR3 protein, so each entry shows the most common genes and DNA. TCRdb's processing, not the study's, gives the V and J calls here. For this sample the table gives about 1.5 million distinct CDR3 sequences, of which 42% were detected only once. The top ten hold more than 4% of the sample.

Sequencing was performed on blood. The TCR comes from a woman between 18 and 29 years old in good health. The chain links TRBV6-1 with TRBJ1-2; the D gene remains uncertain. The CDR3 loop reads CASTRSTVNYGYTF. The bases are TGTGCCAGCACCCGGAGTACCGTTAACTATGGCTACACCTTC.